Detailed here is one TCR beta chain. Its antigen is currently not known. Per-nucleotide qualities are absent, and no much larger clonotype sits a single base away. This sample is drawn from a study of shared clonotypes between healthy human individuals (dated by TCRdb to the early 2020s). With regard to the full study: Three men and a couple of women, aged 18 to 49 years, made up the cohort. To estimate repertoire size and how much clonotype sharing occurs between individuals, the study deeply sequenced the blood TCR repertoires of five healthy adults. To increase sequencing depth and limit assay-specific biases, TCR repertoire library preparation and sequencing were carried out by different laboratories using diverse techniques. Per donor, leukapheresis produced somewhere between about 0.94 and 9 billion PBMCs.

The donors were healthy, HIV-negative adults who had no recently reported acute infections or vaccinations. Only Caucasian adults living in Nashville, Tennessee, USA were represented among the donors. For unsorted samples, some 90 million PBMCs were counted, and genomic DNA was extracted using the QIAamp DNA Blood Mini kit. Blood was obtained by leukapheresis, after which PBMCs were separated by Ficoll-Histopaque density gradient centrifugation and cryopreserved in liquid nitrogen vapor phase. Findings and caveats that apply to the study as a whole: Sampling was restricted to blood, and TCR repertoires in tissues likely differ from the TCR repertoires found in blood. Based on pairwise subsampling, the degree of clonotype sharing among donors was expected to be affected by sequencing depth. The genetic and exposure-history diversity represented was limited by the small number of donors.

Using the deep immunoSEQ assay, TCR CDR3 regions were amplified from genomic DNA by multiplex PCR. Genomic DNA extracted from each cell subset was distributed evenly over all wells of several immunoSEQ 96-well plates, and each plate served as one replicate. For unsorted PBMC, each replicate PCR was loaded with around 300 ng genomic DNA, equivalent to some 27,000 T cell genomes. Ten immunoSEQ deep assay plates were used to sequence unsorted PBMC genomic DNA. The purified libraries were quantified using a Qubit 3.0 fluorometer, sized with a Bioanalyzer 2100, and then quantified again using the KAPA Library Quantification kit. Every immunoSEQ 96-well plate was sequenced on a separate single-read 150-cycle Illumina NextSeq 550 flow cell. As for how the authors treated the data: Because only junctional sequences without quality scores were contained in the immunoSEQ output, filtering matching that applied to full-length reads could not be performed. Sequences were annotated with PyIR, a Python wrapper for IgBLAST v1.9, using IMGT germline references to assign V/J genes and CDR3. Reads were filtered out if the reads had weak V/J assignments (E-value above 1e-6), no CDR3, stop codons, out-of-frame junctions, or ambiguous translated residues. A V3J clonotype was defined by an identical inferred V gene, J gene, and CDR3 amino acid sequence. To compute the percentage overlap between repertoires, the number of shared unique clonotypes was divided by the size of the smaller repertoire. Richness of each repertoire was evaluated using RTK rarefaction, the Chao1 estimator, and Recon v2.1 estimates of unobserved clonotypes. The immuneACCESS repertoire file appears here via TCRdb, limited to in-frame rearrangements. These files lack a portion of the clones; in checked studies, under half of the deficit traces to unresolved V genes, and the cause of the others is not known. The V and J calls and the clone size are those of that table, but D and trimming were determined from the DNA. The table for this sample lists around 500,000 clones; less than 80% of them were counted only once. Of the sample, roughly 12% falls within the top ten clones.

The CDR3, from cysteine to phenylalanine, totals 11 residues. Only the CDR3 DNA stays, 33 bases, in frame from base 1. V lost 3 bases and J lost 7 bases; the stretch between them is 5 bases long. The germline V gene encodes CDR1 SGHTA and CDR2 FQGNSA. The sequence derives from a woman aged 40-49 years in good health. Some clones in this sample may be carry-over from other donors' samples. Rearrangement joined TRBV7-2 to TRBJ2-3, with the D gene not confidently named. Sequencing was carried out using PBMCs. The CDR3 region reads CASSFTYTQYF. Read as DNA, the sequence is TGTGCCAGCAGCTTCACGTATACGCAGTATTTT.